This TCR beta chain was sequenced during a study of blood T cell repertoires in COVID-19. Using immunoSEQ multiplex PCR, the repertoire was profiled, and TCRdb retains in-frame clones only, with some absent. The table includes some 40,000 clones, around 82% detected once. Germline lookup yields CDR1 LNHNV and CDR2 YYDKDF (reference sequence). Trimming cost V 0 bases and J 4 bases, with 15 bases left between them. The CDR3 covers 16 residues. This TCR was recovered from a man aged 65 to 79 with acute or convalescent COVID-19. The V gene is TRBV15, the J gene TRBJ1-1; no clear D. The sequenced sample was peripheral blood. DNA for the CDR3: TGTGCCACCAGCAGAGATCGGGGATTGAGGGTCACTGAAGCTTTCTTT. This codes for CATSRDRGLRVTEAFF.